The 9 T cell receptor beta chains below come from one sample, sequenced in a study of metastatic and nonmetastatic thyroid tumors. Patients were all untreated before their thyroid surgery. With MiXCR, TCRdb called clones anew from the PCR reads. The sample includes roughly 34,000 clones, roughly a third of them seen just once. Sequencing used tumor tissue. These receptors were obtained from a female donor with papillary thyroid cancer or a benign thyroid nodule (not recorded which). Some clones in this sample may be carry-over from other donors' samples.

CDR3 protein: CSAPYASRREETQYF. CDR3 DNA: TGCAGTGCTCCGTACGCTAGTAGGAGGGAAGAGACCCAGTACTTC. This chain connects TRBV20-1 to TRBJ2-5, with a weak D call TRBD2 (6 bases). Germline CDR1 is DFQATT and CDR2 is SNEGSKA (reference sequence). Trimming left V 5 bases short and J 3 bases short, with 19 bases between. The CDR3 runs to 15 residues.

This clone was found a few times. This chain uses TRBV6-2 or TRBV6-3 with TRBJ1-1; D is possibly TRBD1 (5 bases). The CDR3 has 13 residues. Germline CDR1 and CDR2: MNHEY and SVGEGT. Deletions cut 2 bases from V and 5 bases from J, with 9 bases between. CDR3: CASSYQQETEAFF. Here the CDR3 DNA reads TGTGCCAGCAGTTACCAACAGGAAACTGAAGCTTTCTTT.

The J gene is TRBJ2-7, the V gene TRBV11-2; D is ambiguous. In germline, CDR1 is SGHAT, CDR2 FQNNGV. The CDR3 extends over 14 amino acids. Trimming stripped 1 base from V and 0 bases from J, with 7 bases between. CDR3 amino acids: CASSLGPSSYEQYF. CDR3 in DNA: TGTGCCAGCAGCTTAGGTCCGAGCTCCTACGAGCAGTACTTC. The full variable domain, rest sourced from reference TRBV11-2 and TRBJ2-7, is EAGVAQSPRYKIIEKRQSVAFWCNPISGHATLYWYQQILGQGPKLLIQFQNNGVVDDSQLPKDRFSAERLKGVDSTLKIQPAKLEDSAVYLCASSLGPSSYEQYFGPGTRLTVT.

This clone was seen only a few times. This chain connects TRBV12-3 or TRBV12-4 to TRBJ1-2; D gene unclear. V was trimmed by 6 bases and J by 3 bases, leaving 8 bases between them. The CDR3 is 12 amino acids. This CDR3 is CASRPGHYGYTF. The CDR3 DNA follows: TGTGCCAGCAGACCCGGACACTATGGCTACACCTTC.

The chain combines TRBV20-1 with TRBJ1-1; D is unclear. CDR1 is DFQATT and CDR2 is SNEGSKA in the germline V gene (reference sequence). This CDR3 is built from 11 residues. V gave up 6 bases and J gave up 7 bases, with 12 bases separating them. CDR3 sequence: CSAQGPGEAFF. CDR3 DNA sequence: TGCAGTGCCCAAGGCCCGGGTGAAGCTTTCTTT.

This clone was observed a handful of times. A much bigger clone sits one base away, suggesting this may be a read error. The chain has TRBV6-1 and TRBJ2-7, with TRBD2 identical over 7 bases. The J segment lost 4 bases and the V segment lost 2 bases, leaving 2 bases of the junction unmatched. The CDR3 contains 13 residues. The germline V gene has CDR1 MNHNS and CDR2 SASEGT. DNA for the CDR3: TGTGCCAGCAGTGAACTAGCGGTGTACGAGCAGTACTTC. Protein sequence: CASSELAVYEQYF.

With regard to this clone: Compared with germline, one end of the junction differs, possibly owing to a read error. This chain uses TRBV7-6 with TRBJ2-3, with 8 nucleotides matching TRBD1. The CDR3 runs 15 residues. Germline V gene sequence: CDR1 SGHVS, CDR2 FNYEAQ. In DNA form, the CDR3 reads TGTGCTAGCAGCTTAGGACAGGGTGGCACAGATACGCAGTATTTT. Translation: CASSLGQGGTDTQYF.

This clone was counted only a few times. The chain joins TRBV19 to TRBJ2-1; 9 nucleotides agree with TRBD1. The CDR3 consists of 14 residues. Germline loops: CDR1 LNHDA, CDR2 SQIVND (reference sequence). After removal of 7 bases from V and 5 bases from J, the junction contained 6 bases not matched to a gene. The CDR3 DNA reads TGTGCCAGTACCAGGACAGGGGAAAACAATGAGCAGTTCTTC. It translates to CASTRTGENNEQFF.

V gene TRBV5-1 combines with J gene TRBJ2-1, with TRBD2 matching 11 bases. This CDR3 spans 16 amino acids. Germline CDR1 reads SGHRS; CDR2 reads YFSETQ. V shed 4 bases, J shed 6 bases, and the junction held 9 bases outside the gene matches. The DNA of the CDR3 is TGCGCCAGCAGCGGCCGACTAGCGGGGACACCCAATGAGCAGTTCTTC. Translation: CASSGRLAGTPNEQFF. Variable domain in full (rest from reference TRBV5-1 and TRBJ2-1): KAGVTQTPRYLIKTRGQQVTLSCSPISGHRSVSWYQQTPGQGLQFLFEYFSETQRNKGNFPGRFSGRQFSNSRSEMNVSTLELGDSALYLCASSGRLAGTPNEQFFGPGTRLTVL.